The rows below give T cell receptor beta chains drawn from one sample of a study of blood T cell repertoires in COVID-19. Using immunoSEQ multiplex PCR, the repertoire was profiled, and TCRdb retains in-frame clones only, with some absent. The table includes about 140,000 clones, approximately 90% detected once. Sequenced material: peripheral blood. The receptors here all came from a human donor with COVID-19, enrolled during active disease. The donor label of this sample is uncertain. CDR3s include the opening cysteine and the closing phenylalanine or tryptophan. Fields, in order: V gene, clone size, J gene, D gene, CDR3 protein, CDR3 DNA. A D gene is named only where the DNA matches it firmly. Clone size, where shown, is once, few, many, or a class for clones that have expanded.

>TRBV25-1|NA|TRBJ2-5|TRBD2
CASSEGLAGGEETQYF
TGTGCCAGCAGTGAAGGGCTAGCGGGGGGTGAAGAGACCCAGTACTTC
>TRBV2|NA|TRBJ2-2|NA
CASSWTNTGELFF
TGTGCCAGCAGTTGGACTAACACCGGGGAGCTGTTTTTT
>TRBV3-1/TRBV3-2|once|TRBJ1-2|TRBD1
CASSHWDSPLGYTF
TGTGCCAGCAGCCACTGGGACAGCCCTTTGGGCTACACCTTC
>TRBV9|once|TRBJ2-3|TRBD2
CASSASSGGAVTDTQYF
TGTGCCAGCAGCGCTTCTAGCGGGGGGGCGGTAACAGATACGCAGTATTTT
>TRBV5-1|NA|TRBJ2-3|TRBD1
CASSFSAGGTSDTQYF
TGCGCCAGCAGCTTTTCGGCAGGGGGCACTTCGGATACGCAGTATTTT
>TRBV19|NA|TRBJ1-6|NA
CASSIDRTAWALHF
TGTGCCAGTAGTATAGATCGCACAGCTTGGGCCCTCCACTTT
>TRBV9|NA|TRBJ2-3|TRBD1
CASRNRGDNVDTQYF
TGTGCCAGCAGAAACAGGGGGGATAACGTAGATACGCAGTATTTT
>TRBV5-1|NA|TRBJ1-3|TRBD1
CASSTTPGQVFSSSGNTIYF
TGCGCCAGCAGCACAACCCCGGGACAGGTTTTTTCCAGCTCTGGAAACACCATATATTTT
>TRBV9|NA|TRBJ2-3|TRBD2
CASSPRGTSTDTQYF
TGTGCCAGCAGCCCGCGGGGGACTAGCACAGATACGCAGTATTTT
>TRBV5-1|NA|TRBJ1-2|TRBD1
CASSGAGQGVTGYTF
TGCGCCAGCAGCGGAGCCGGACAGGGAGTTACGGGCTACACCTTC
>TRBV7-9|NA|TRBJ1-2|TRBD1
CASSWTGEGYGYTF
TGTGCCAGCAGCTGGACAGGGGAAGGGTATGGCTACACCTTC
>TRBV29-1|NA|TRBJ1-4|NA
CSVGGTATNEKLFF
TGCAGCGTTGGGGGCACTGCAACTAATGAAAAACTGTTTTTT
>TRBV9|NA|TRBJ2-2|TRBD1
CASRTGRTGELFF
TGTGCCAGCAGGACAGGGCGGACCGGGGAGCTGTTTTTT
>TRBV3-1/TRBV3-2|NA|TRBJ1-4|TRBD1
CASSQDWDSNEKLFF
TGTGCCAGCAGCCAAGATTGGGACAGCAATGAAAAACTGTTTTTT
>TRBV21-1|NA|TRBJ1-2|NA
CASDMVPYTF
TGTGCCAGCGACATGGTTCCCTACACCTTC
>TRBV5-6|NA|TRBJ2-5|NA
CASSNLDREETQYF
TGTGCCAGCAGCAACCTGGACAGAGAAGAGACCCAGTACTTC
>TRBV6-6|NA|TRBJ2-2|NA
CASSYQGTYTGELFF
TGTGCCAGCAGTTACCAGGGGACGTACACCGGGGAGCTGTTTTTT
>TRBV4-1|NA|TRBJ1-2|TRBD1
CASSQVGRSRGNGYTF
TGCGCCAGCAGCCAAGTTGGGCGGAGCAGGGGGAATGGCTACACCTTC
>TRBV10-2|NA|TRBJ2-7|TRBD2
CASGERGSSYEQYF
TGCGCCAGTGGGGAGCGGGGGAGCTCCTACGAGCAGTACTTC
>TRBV27|NA|TRBJ1-2|TRBD1
CASSPPGGWGYTF
TGTGCCAGCAGTCCCCCAGGGGGCTGGGGCTACACCTTC
>TRBV7-8|NA|TRBJ1-3|NA
CASSLVRTRSGNTIYF
TGTGCCAGCAGCTTAGTACGCACGAGATCTGGAAACACCATATATTTT
>TRBV7-9|NA|TRBJ2-5|NA
CASSSDSASGTQYF
TGTGCCAGCAGCTCCGACAGTGCTTCAGGGACCCAGTACTTC
>TRBV5-1|once|TRBJ2-3|NA
CASSFAGDTQYF
TGCGCCAGCAGCTTTGCGGGGGATACGCAGTATTTT
>TRBV2|NA|TRBJ2-3|TRBD2
CASRGTSDSGTQYF
TGTGCCAGCAGAGGGACTAGCGATTCCGGTACGCAGTATTTT
>TRBV9|NA|TRBJ2-1|TRBD1
CASSVWAQTGDRGLNEQFF
TGTGCCAGCAGCGTCTGGGCACAGACAGGGGACAGGGGGCTTAATGAGCAGTTCTTC
>TRBV9|NA|TRBJ2-6|TRBD2
CASSVAGGSGANVLTF
TGTGCCAGCAGCGTAGCGGGGGGCTCTGGGGCCAACGTCCTGACTTTC
>TRBV7-9|NA|TRBJ1-6|TRBD1
CASSARQGYNSPLHF
TGTGCCAGCAGCGCAAGACAGGGATATAATTCACCCCTCCACTTT
>TRBV19|NA|TRBJ1-4|NA
CASSVQLPNEKLFF
TGTGCCAGTAGTGTACAGCTCCCTAATGAAAAACTGTTTTTT
>TRBV2|NA|TRBJ2-7|TRBD1
CASRLKGQDLHEQYF
TGTGCCAGCAGGCTTAAGGGACAGGATCTCCACGAGCAGTACTTC
>TRBV7-9|few|TRBJ1-6|NA
CASSKDSLPYSPLHF
TGTGCCAGCAGCAAGGACAGTCTACCGTATTCACCCCTCCACTTT
>TRBV14|NA|TRBJ1-2|NA
CASSQDRAGYTF
TGTGCCAGCAGCCAAGACAGGGCTGGCTACACCTTC
>TRBV4-2|NA|TRBJ2-7|NA
CASSQDGNYEQYF
TGTGCCAGCAGCCAAGACGGGAACTACGAGCAGTACTTC
>TRBV12-3/TRBV12-4|NA|TRBJ1-2|NA
CASSATTDYGYTF
TGTGCCAGCAGTGCGACAACCGATTATGGCTACACCTTC
>TRBV19|NA|TRBJ2-7|TRBD2
CASSPSTSGSYEQYF
TGTGCCAGTAGCCCGAGCACTAGCGGGTCCTACGAGCAGTACTTC
>TRBV6-2/TRBV6-3|NA|TRBJ2-5|TRBD1
CASNPGQGWETQYF
TGTGCCAGCAACCCGGGACAGGGGTGGGAGACCCAGTACTTC
>TRBV6-2/TRBV6-3|NA|TRBJ2-5|TRBD2
CASSHWRGGPETQYF
TGTGCCAGCAGCCACTGGCGGGGGGGCCCTGAGACCCAGTACTTC
>TRBV7-9|NA|TRBJ2-7|TRBD1
CASSLVGQGTGEQYF
TGTGCCAGCAGCTTAGTGGGACAGGGGACGGGCGAGCAGTACTTC
>TRBV7-9|NA|TRBJ1-1|TRBD1
CASSLGQGGSSNTEAFF
TGTGCCAGCAGCTTAGGGCAGGGGGGTTCATCGAACACTGAAGCTTTCTTT
>TRBV18|NA|TRBJ2-5|NA
CASSPLTGGQQETQYF
TGTGCCAGCTCACCACTAACGGGGGGCCAGCAAGAGACCCAGTACTTC
>TRBV6-1|NA|TRBJ1-2|NA
CASSELGLSIYGYTF
TGTGCCAGCAGTGAATTGGGCCTATCTATATATGGCTACACCTTC
>TRBV4-2|NA|TRBJ2-5|NA
CASSLYGGQETQYF
TGTGCCAGCAGCCTCTACGGCGGGCAAGAGACCCAGTACTTC
>TRBV5-1|NA|TRBJ2-5|NA
CASSPDQGRMETQYF
TGCGCCAGCAGCCCGGACCAGGGTAGAATGGAGACCCAGTACTTC